This is a list of T cell receptor beta chains from one sample in a study of cytomegalovirus exposure and HLA in healthy donors. Here immunoSEQ multiplex PCR was the method, and the copy in TCRdb shows in-frame clones only, minus some. The table includes 120,000 to 150,000 clones, 66% detected once. Sequenced input: PBMCs. These TCRs come from a woman aged 60-70 years in good health and CMV-seronegative. Both conserved end residues are trimmed from each CDR3.

v_call	j_call	cdr3_aa
TRBV5-6	TRBJ1-6	ASSLAGVDNSPLH
TRBV19	TRBJ2-3	ASSMSSGGFSTDTQY
TRBV29-1	TRBJ2-5	SVERTVGETQY
TRBV19	TRBJ2-1	ASSMRAAGLPYNEQF
TRBV5-1	TRBJ2-5	ASSLASTQETQY
TRBV27	TRBJ2-7	ASSLDRGGSYEQY
TRBV19	TRBJ2-6	ASSTLDRARPGANVLT
TRBV5-4	TRBJ2-3	ASRRTGVPDTQY
TRBV12-5	TRBJ1-1	ASALQGIKNTEAF
TRBV7-6	TRBJ2-2	ASSPRQGASGELF
TRBV5-5	TRBJ2-3	ATRRTGTDTQY
TRBV6-5	TRBJ1-2	ASSEAGVGYGYT
TRBV5-1	TRBJ2-7	ASSLTGSYEQY
TRBV28	TRBJ1-3	ASSTSGAGNTIY
TRBV4-3	TRBJ2-4	ASSPGGPGAKNIQY
TRBV2	TRBJ2-5	ASSSSGETQY
TRBV5-1	TRBJ1-4	ASSLGQGAAEKLF
TRBV6-6	TRBJ2-5	ASTSGGGAQY
TRBV7-6	TRBJ1-1	ASSITGSPDTEAF
TRBV7-9	TRBJ2-7	SSSLNSPTSEQY
TRBV5-3	TRBJ2-7	ARSSAFGGNPYEQY
TRBV11-3	TRBJ2-3	ASSADSSSTDTQY
TRBV2	TRBJ1-1	ASSGDRGRIAF
TRBV9	TRBJ2-5	ASSIGTGGMETQY
TRBV7-2	TRBJ2-7	ASSLGSRGNEQY
TRBV5-4	TRBJ2-7	ASSSLRDTTYEQY
TRBV29-1	TRBJ2-2	SAGTGGLPGELF
TRBV27	TRBJ2-6	ASTKQGALSGANVLT
TRBV4-1	TRBJ2-3	ASSQVATRGSDTDTQY
TRBV5-1	TRBJ1-2	ASSLYPENYGYT
TRBV7-6	TRBJ2-1	ASSLARVAGRNEQF
TRBV5-4	TRBJ2-5	ASSPTSSGGAGETQY
TRBV7-9	TRBJ2-3	ASSLEQVLLTDTQY
TRBV29-1	TRBJ2-7	SVEDRGRGAYEQY
TRBV18	TRBJ2-5	ASSPRSRGGRQETQY
TRBV28	TRBJ1-6	ASSLIPTRGRDSPLH